Presented here are 13 T cell receptor beta chains from one specimen sequenced in a study of T cell repertoires in cytomegalovirus infection (dated by TCRdb to the late 2010s). The instrument given in TCRdb is Illumina HiSeq 1500. TCRdb applied fastp at Q25 and MiXCR to the public reads, then kept only in-frame beta chains. Every entry covers one CDR3 protein and lists the most common genes and DNA from its rows. Counted in this sample were around 270,000 distinct CDR3 sequences; 8% to 9.5% of them appeared once. Clones ranked in the top ten supply about 15% of the sample. Input material: PBMCs. These receptors all come from a human donor in good health (CMV status not recorded). Some clones in this sample may be carry-over from other donors' samples.

The V gene is TRBV7-2, the J gene TRBJ2-7, with 10 bases aligning to TRBD1. CDR3 length: 19 amino acids. V gave up 0 bases and J gave up 4 bases; unmatched junction bases: 15. The germline gives CDR1 SGHTA, CDR2 FQGNSA. DNA for the CDR3: TGTGCCAGCAGCTTAGCCCTGGGACAGGGGTCCCCCTATGATTACGAGCAGTACTTC. This encodes CASSLALGQGSPYDYEQYF.

This clonotype was counted many times. The chain is built from TRBV28 and TRBJ1-5, with D uncertain. Trimming removed 6 bases from V and 0 bases from J, with 12 bases in between. This CDR3 contains 15 residues. The germline gives CDR1 MDHEN, CDR2 SYDVKM. The CDR3 DNA follows: TGTGCCAGCAGCCAGAAACGTTTTAGCAATCAGCCCCAGCATTTT. Its protein is CASSQKRFSNQPQHF.

The table lists this clonotype with many counts. The gene calls are TRBV7-8 and TRBJ1-5, with D unclear. V lost 5 bases and J lost 11, with 19 bases in between. Germline V gene sequence: CDR1 SGHVS, CDR2 FQNEAQ. The CDR3 runs to 14 residues. This chain's CDR3 is CASSAQEAIIAQHF. As DNA, the CDR3 is TGTGCCAGCAGCGCGCAAGAGGCAATCATAGCCCAGCATTTT. Complete variable domain (other parts from reference TRBV7-8 and TRBJ1-5): GAGVSQSPRYKVAKRGQDVALRCDPISGHVSLFWYQQALGQGPEFLTYFQNEAQLDKSGLPSDRFFAERPEGSVSTLKIQRTQQEDSAVYLCASSAQEAIIAQHFGDGTRLSIL.

This clonotype has more than one count but fewer than ten. The CDR3 here is CSVRDNHNQPQHF. In DNA, the CDR3 is TGCAGCGTGCGGGACAATCACAATCAGCCCCAGCATTTT. The rearrangement links TRBV29-1 to TRBJ1-5; a weak D match, TRBD1 (6 bases). The V end lost 6 bases, the J end lost 3 bases, and 12 bases lay between the germline ends. The CDR3 is 13 residues long. Germline assignment: CDR1 SQVTM and CDR2 ANQGSEA.

J is TRBJ2-5 and V is TRBV15; D unclear. V lost 5 bases and J lost 1, with 11 bases in between. Germline lookup yields CDR1 LNHNV and CDR2 YYDKDF (reference sequence). This CDR3 has 14 residues. The CDR3 DNA is TGTGCCACCAGCGGCCAAGTGTCCCAAGAGACCCAGTACTTC. Residues: CATSGQVSQETQYF.

To note about this clonotype: A clone one base away is much larger, so this may be a read error. This chain joins TRBV7-2 and TRBJ2-7; maybe TRBD2 (6 bases). Germline V gene data show CDR1 as SGHTA and CDR2 as FQGNSA. There are 14 residues in the CDR3. CDR3 in amino acids: CANSLSGPPHEQYF. The CDR3, as DNA: TGTGCCAACAGCTTAAGCGGGCCCCCTCACGAGCAGTACTTC. The variable domain in full, with the rest retrieved from reference TRBV7-2 and TRBJ2-7, is GAGVSQSPSNKVTEKGKDVELRCDPISGHTALYWYRQSLGQGLEFLIYFQGNSAPDKSGLPSDRFSAERTGGSVSTLTIQRTQQEDSAVYLCANSLSGPPHEQYFGPGTRLTVT.

This clonotype was seen repeatedly, ten times or more. J is TRBJ2-3 and V is TRBV7-2; 7 positions match TRBD2. The CDR3 extends over 17 amino acids. Germline V lookup: CDR1 SGHTA, CDR2 FQGNSA. V was pared by 2 bases and J by 0 bases, with 8 bases of the junction left unmatched. The DNA of the CDR3 is TGTGCCAGCAGCTTACGTGGCGGGGGAACTAGCACAGATACGCAGTATTTT. This translates into CASSLRGGGTSTDTQYF.

This clonotype was counted between two and nine times. The chain joins TRBV18 to TRBJ2-7; unclear D gene. The CDR3 is 14 residues long. V lost 3 bases to trimming and J lost 0 bases, with 9 bases between them. Germline-derived CDR1 and CDR2 are KGHSH and LQKENI. The CDR3 reads CASSPERTSYEQYF. In nucleotides, the CDR3 is TGTGCCAGCTCACCGGAACGGACCTCCTACGAGCAGTACTTC.

This clonotype was counted between two and nine times. V gene TRBV6-5 combines with J gene TRBJ1-2; D uncertain. V gave up 0 bases and J gave up 6 bases, with 8 bases separating them. Germline V gene lookup returns CDR1 MNHEY and CDR2 SVGAGI. CDR3 length equals 13 residues. The CDR3 is CASSYSRSHGYTF. The CDR3 nucleotides are TGTGCCAGCAGTTACTCGAGGTCTCATGGCTACACCTTC.

The rearrangement joins TRBV12-3 or TRBV12-4 to TRBJ2-1, with TRBD1 identical over 7 bases. The CDR3 runs to 15 residues. Germline trimming cut 5 bases from V and 6 bases from J; bases unmatched to any gene: 10. The CDR3 bases are TGTGCCAGCAGTCTACAGGGGATTTTTTCCAATGAGCAGTTCTTC. Translated: CASSLQGIFSNEQFF.

There are many counts of this clonotype. This rearrangement joins TRBV7-9 to TRBJ1-5; TRBD1 agrees at 8 bases. The germline V gene has CDR1 SEHNR and CDR2 FQNEAQ (reference sequence). The CDR3 loop spans 15 amino acids. With V trimmed by 0 bases and J by 4 bases, 2 bases remained unmatched. The CDR3 is CASSLAGQGNQPQHF. Written as DNA, the CDR3 is TGTGCCAGCAGCTTAGCTGGACAGGGAAATCAGCCCCAGCATTTT.

There are many counts of this clonotype. This chain uses TRBV7-2 with TRBJ2-1; 7 nucleotides match TRBD2. The CDR3 loop spans 13 amino acids. With 5 bases clipped from V and 9 bases from J, the junction kept 7 bases outside the gene matches. Germline-derived CDR1 and CDR2 are SGHTA and FQGNSA. CDR3 amino acids: CASSLIPGGEQFF. As DNA, the CDR3 is TGTGCCAGCAGCCTCATCCCGGGAGGTGAGCAGTTCTTC.

Regarding this clonotype: A much larger clone lies a single base off, so this may be a read error. The rearrangement joins TRBV6-2 or TRBV6-3 to TRBJ1-1; 10 nucleotides match TRBD1. CDR3 length: 15 residues. Germline V CDR1 and CDR2: MNHEY, SVGEGT. CDR3 amino acids: CSSSSPRTGGTEAFF. CDR3 in DNA: TGTTCCAGCAGTTCACCCCGGACAGGGGGGACTGAAGCTTTCTTT.